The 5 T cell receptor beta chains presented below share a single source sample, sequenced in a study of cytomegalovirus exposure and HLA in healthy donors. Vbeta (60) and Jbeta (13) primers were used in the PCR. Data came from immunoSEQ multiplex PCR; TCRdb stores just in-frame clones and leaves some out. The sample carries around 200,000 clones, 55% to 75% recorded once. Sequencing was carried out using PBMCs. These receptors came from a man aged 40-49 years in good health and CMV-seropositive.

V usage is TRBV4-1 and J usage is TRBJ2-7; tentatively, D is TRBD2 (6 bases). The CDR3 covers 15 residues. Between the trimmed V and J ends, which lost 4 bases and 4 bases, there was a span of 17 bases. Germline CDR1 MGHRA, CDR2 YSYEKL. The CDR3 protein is CASSLPGTGTYEQYF. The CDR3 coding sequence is TGCGCCAGCAGCCTCCCCGGGACGGGGACTTACGAGCAGTACTTC.

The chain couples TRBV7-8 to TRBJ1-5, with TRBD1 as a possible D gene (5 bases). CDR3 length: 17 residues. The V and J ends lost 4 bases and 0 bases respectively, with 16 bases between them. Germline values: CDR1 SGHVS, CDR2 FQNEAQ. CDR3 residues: CASSSYGQSYSNQPQHF. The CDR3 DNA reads TGTGCCAGCAGCTCCTACGGACAATCGTATAGCAATCAGCCCCAGCATTTT.

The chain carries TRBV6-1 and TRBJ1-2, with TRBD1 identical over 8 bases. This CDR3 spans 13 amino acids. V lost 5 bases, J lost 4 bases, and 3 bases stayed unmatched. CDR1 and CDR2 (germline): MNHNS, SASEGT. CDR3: CASSPRGPYGYTF. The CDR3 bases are TGTGCCAGCAGTCCCAGGGGGCCCTATGGCTACACCTTC.

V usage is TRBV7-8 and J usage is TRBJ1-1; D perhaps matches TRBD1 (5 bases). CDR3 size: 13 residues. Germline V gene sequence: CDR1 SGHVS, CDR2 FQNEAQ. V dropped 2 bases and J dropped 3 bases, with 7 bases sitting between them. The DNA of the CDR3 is TGTGCCAGCAGCTTATCCAGGGACACTGAAGCTTTCTTT. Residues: CASSLSRDTEAFF. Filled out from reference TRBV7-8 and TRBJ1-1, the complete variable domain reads GAGVSQSPRYKVAKRGQDVALRCDPISGHVSLFWYQQALGQGPEFLTYFQNEAQLDKSGLPSDRFFAERPEGSVSTLKIQRTQQEDSAVYLCASSLSRDTEAFFGQGTRLTVV.

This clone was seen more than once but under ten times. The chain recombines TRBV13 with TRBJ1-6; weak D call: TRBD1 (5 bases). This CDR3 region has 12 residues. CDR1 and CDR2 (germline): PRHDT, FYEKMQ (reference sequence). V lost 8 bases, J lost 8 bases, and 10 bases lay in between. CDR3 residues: CASGGGDSPLHF. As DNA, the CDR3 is TGTGCCAGCGGAGGAGGGGATTCACCCCTCCACTTT.